The present TCR beta chain was sequenced within a study of blood T cell repertoires in COVID-19. Study-wide context: The United States, Italy and Spain were the sources of the acute and convalescent COVID-19 samples.

Per the study methods: Amplifying reference gene primers gave estimates of nucleated cell counts. Assay: immunoSEQ multiplex PCR; the TCRdb copy retains only in-frame clones and omits some. V and J calls and clone size are as listed in that table; D and trimming were resolved from the DNA. Among 35,000 to 45,000 clones listed, around nine tenths were seen once. The CDR3 runs 14 residues. V gave up 4 bases and J gave up 6 bases, with 17 bases separating them. In germline, CDR1 is SGHNT, CDR2 YYREEE (reference sequence). J is TRBJ2-7 and V is TRBV5-4; maybe TRBD2 (5 bases). Sequences were obtained from peripheral blood. This TCR was sampled from a man between 65 and 79 years old with acute or convalescent COVID-19. CDR3 region: CASSPYGVFPEQYF. CDR3 in DNA: TGTGCCAGCAGCCCATACGGGGTATTTCCCGAGCAGTACTTC.